This T cell receptor (beta chain) was retrieved from a study of T cells in women clearing cervical HPV infection. Of note for this clone: The CDR3 end lies 3 residues beyond the end of the read and is filled in from the germline J gene.

This CDR3 is built from 13 residues. Trimming removed 6 bases from V and 5 bases from J; junction bases left unmatched: 4. CDR1 and CDR2 from the germline V gene are KGHSH and LQKENI. Data came from immunoSEQ multiplex PCR; TCRdb stores just in-frame clones and leaves some out. This sample's table has 20,000 to 30,000 clones. The receptor was isolated from a woman between 18 and 69 years old with a cervical HPV16 infection that either progressed to CIN3+ or cleared (not recorded which). The V and J genes are TRBV18 and TRBJ2-1; 7 positions agree with TRBD1. Sequenced sample: blood buffy coat. The CDR3 protein is CASSQGQNNEQFF. CDR3 bases read: TGTGCCAGCTCCCAGGGACAGAACAATGAG.